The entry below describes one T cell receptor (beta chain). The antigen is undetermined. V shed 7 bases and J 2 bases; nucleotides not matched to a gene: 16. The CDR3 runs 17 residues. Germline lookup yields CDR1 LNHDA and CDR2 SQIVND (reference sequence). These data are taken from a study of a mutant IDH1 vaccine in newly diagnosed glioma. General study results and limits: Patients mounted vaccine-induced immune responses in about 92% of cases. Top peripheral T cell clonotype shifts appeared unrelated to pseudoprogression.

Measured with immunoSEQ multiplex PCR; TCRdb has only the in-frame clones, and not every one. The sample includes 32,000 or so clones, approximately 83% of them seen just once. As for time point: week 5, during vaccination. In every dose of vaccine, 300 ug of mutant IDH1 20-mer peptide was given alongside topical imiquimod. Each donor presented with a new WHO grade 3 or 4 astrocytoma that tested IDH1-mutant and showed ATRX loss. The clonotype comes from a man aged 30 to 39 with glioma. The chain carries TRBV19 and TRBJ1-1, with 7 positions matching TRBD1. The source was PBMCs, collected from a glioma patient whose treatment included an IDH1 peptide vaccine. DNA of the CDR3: TGTGCCAGTACCCCTCAGGGGGGCGCGGGTTTTAACACTGAAGCTTTCTTT. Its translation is CASTPQGGAGFNTEAFF.